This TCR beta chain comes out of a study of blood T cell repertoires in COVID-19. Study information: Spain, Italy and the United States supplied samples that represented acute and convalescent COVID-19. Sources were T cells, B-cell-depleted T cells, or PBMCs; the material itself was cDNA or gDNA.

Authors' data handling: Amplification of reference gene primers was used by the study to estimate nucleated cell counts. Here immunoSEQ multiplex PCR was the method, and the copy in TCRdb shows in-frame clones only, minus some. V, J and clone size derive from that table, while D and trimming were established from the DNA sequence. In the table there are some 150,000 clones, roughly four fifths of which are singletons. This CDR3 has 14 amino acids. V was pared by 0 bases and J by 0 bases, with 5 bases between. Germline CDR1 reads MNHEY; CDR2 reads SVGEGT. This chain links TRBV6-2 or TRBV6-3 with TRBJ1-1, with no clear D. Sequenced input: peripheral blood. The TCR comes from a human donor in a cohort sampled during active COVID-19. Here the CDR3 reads CASSYSRLNTEAFF. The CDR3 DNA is TGTGCCAGCAGTTACTCGAGGTTGAACACTGAAGCTTTCTTT.